Sequencing of this T cell receptor beta chain was carried out in a study of T cells in localized non-small cell lung cancer. Overall study results and limits: Elevated circulating T cell density in blood was associated with longer overall survival. Median roughly 57 top-100 tumor clones were shared with paired adjacent lung. Uninvolved adjacent lung showed the highest T cell clonality, exceeding tumor.

The protocol was immunoSEQ multiplex PCR, while the TCRdb copy is restricted to in-frame clones and leaves out a portion. The sample yields about 40,000 clones, roughly 86% seen once. The junction had 8 bases not matched to a gene; V was cut back by 2 bases and J by 9 bases. CDR1 is SGDLS and CDR2 is YYNGEE in the germline V gene. CDR3 length: 15 residues. In this sample, this clone turned up once. Its antigen is currently unknown. Sequenced material: peripheral blood, taken before any cancer treatment. V usage is TRBV9 and J usage is TRBJ2-1, with 10 bases fitting TRBD2. The receptor was derived from a man aged 18-55 years with stage I lung adenocarcinoma. CDR3 amino acids: CASSVTGTSAREQFF. CDR3 coding DNA: TGTGCCAGCAGCGTCACCGGGACTAGCGCACGTGAGCAGTTCTTC.